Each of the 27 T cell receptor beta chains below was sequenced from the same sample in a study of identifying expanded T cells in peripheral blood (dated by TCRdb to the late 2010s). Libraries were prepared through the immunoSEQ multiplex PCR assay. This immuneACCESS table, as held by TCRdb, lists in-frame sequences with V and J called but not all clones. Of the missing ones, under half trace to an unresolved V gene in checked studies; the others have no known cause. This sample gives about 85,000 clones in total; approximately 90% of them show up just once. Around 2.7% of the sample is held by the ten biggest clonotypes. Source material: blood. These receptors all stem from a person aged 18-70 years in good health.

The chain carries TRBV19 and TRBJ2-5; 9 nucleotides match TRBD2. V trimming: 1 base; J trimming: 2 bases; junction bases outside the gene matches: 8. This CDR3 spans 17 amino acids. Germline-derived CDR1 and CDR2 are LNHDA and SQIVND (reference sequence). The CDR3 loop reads CASSIGRPSGTQETQYF. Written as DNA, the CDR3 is TGTGCCAGTAGTATAGGTAGGCCTAGCGGGACACAAGAGACCCAGTACTTC.

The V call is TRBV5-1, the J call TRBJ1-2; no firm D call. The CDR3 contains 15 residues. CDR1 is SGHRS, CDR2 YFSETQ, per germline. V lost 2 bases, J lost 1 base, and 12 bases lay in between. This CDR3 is CASSFGLEVNYGYTF. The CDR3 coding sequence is TGCGCCAGCAGCTTTGGACTTGAGGTTAACTATGGCTACACCTTC.

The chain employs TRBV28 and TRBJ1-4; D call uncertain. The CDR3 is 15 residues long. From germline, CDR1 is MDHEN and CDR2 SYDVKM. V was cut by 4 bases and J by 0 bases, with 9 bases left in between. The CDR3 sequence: CASSSTDATNEKLFF. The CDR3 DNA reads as TGTGCCAGCAGTTCGACGGATGCAACTAATGAAAAACTGTTTTTT.

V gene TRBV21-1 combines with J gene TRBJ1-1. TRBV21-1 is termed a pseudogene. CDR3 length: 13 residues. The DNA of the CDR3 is TGTGCCAGCAGCAAACCCCGGGCAACTGAAGCTTTCTTT. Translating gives CASSKPRATEAFF.

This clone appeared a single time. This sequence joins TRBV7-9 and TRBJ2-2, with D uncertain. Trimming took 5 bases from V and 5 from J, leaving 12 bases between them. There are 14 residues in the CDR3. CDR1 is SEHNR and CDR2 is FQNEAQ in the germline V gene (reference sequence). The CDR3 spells CASSPGDVTGELFF. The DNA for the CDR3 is TGTGCCAGCAGCCCCGGAGACGTTACCGGGGAGCTGTTTTTT.

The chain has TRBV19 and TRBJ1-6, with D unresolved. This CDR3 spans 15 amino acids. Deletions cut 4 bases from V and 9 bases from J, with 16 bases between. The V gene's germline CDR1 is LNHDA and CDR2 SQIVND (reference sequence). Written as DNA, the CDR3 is TGTGCCAGTAGTAGTGGGCAAGCGGATTTTTCACCCCTCCACTTT. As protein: CASSSGQADFSPLHF.

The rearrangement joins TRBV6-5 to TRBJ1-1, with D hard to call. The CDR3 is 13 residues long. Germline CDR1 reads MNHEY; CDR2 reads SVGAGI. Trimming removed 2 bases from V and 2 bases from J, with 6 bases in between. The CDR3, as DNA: TGTGCCAGCAGTTACGGCCCTAACACTGAAGCTTTCTTT. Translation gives CASSYGPNTEAFF.

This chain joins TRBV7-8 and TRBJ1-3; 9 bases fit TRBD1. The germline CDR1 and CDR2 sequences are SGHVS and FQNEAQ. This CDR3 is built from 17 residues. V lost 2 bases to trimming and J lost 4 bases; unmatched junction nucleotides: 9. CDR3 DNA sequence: TGTGCCAGCAGCTTAACCGCGGGGACAGGGAGAGGAAACACCATATATTTT. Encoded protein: CASSLTAGTGRGNTIYF. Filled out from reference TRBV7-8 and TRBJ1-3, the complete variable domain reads GAGVSQSPRYKVAKRGQDVALRCDPISGHVSLFWYQQALGQGPEFLTYFQNEAQLDKSGLPSDRFFAERPEGSVSTLKIQRTQQEDSAVYLCASSLTAGTGRGNTIYFGEGSWLTVV.

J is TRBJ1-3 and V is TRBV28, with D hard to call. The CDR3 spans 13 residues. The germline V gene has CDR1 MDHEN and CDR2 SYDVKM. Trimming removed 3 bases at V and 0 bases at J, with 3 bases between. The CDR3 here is CASSFFSGNTIYF. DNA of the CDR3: TGTGCCAGCAGTTTTTTCTCTGGAAACACCATATATTTT.

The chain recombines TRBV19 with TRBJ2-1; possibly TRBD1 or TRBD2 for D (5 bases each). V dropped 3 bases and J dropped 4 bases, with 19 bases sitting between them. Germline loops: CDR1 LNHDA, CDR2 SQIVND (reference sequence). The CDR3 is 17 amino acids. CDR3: CASSIGGGGVRYNEQFF. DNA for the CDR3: TGTGCCAGTAGTATTGGGGGTGGGGGTGTTAGATACAATGAGCAGTTCTTC.

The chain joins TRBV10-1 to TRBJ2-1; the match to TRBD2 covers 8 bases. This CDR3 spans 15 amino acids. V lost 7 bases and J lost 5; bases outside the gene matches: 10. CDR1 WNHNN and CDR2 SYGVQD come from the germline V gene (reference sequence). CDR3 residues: CASNSVDGRDNEQFF. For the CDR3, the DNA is TGCGCCAGCAATAGTGTGGACGGGAGGGACAATGAGCAGTTCTTC.

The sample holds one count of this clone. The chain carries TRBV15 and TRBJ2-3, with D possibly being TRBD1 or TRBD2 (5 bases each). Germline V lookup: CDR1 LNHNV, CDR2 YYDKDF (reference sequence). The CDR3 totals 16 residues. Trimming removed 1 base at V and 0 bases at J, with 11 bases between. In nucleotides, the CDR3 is TGTGCCACCAGCAGAGGCCGGGACGGTAGCACAGATACGCAGTATTTT. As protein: CATSRGRDGSTDTQYF.

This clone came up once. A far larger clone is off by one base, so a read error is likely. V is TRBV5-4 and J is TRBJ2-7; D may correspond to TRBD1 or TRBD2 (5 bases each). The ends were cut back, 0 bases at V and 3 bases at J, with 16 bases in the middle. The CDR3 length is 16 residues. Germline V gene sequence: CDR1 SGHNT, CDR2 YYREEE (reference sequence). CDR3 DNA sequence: TGTGCCAGCAGCTTGGGGGACCGGGGCCGGATCTACGAGCAGTACTTC. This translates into CASSLGDRGRIYEQYF.

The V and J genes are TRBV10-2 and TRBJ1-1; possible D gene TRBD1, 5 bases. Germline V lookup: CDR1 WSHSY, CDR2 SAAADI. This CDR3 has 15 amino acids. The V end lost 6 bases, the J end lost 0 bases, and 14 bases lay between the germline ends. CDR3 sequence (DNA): TGCGCCAGCAGCCAACGGGGGTTTTTGAACACTGAAGCTTTCTTT. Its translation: CASSQRGFLNTEAFF.

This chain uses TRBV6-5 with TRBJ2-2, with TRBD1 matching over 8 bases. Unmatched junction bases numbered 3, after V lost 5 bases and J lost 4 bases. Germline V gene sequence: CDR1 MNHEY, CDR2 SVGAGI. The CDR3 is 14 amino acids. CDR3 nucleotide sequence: TGTGCCAGCAGTCGGACAGGGACCACCGGGGAGCTGTTTTTT. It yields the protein CASSRTGTTGELFF.

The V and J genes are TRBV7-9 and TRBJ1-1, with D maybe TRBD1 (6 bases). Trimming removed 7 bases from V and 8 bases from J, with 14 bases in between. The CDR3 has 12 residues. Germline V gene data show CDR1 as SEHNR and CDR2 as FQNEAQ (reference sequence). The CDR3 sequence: CASTQQGSEAFF. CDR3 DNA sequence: TGTGCCAGCACACAACAGGGTTCAGAAGCTTTCTTT.

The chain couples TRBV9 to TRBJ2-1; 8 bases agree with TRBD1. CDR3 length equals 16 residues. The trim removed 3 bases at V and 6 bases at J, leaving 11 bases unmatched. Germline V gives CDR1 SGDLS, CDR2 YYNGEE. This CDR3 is CASSAPPDRAGNEQFF. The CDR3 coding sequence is TGTGCCAGCAGCGCCCCTCCGGACAGGGCGGGCAATGAGCAGTTCTTC.

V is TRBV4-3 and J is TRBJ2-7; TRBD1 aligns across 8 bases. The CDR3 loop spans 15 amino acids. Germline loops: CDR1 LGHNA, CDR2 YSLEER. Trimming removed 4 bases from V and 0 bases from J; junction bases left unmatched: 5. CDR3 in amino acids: CASSRRQGSSYEQYF. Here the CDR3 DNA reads TGCGCCAGCAGCCGCAGACAGGGGAGCTCCTACGAGCAGTACTTC.

CDR3 region: CASTPQKGYHEQFF. The DNA of the CDR3 is TGTGCCAGCACCCCTCAGAAAGGGTATCATGAGCAGTTCTTC. The chain uses TRBV28 and TRBJ2-1; D not certain. CDR1 and CDR2 from the germline V gene are MDHEN and SYDVKM. The V and J ends lost 7 bases and 8 bases respectively, with 18 bases between them. The CDR3 spans 14 residues.

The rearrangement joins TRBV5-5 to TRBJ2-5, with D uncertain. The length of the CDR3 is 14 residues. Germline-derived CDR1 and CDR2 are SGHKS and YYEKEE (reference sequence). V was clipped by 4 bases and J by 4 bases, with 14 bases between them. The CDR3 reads CASSRLQELETQYF. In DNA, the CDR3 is TGTGCCAGCAGCCGTCTTCAGGAGTTAGAGACCCAGTACTTC.

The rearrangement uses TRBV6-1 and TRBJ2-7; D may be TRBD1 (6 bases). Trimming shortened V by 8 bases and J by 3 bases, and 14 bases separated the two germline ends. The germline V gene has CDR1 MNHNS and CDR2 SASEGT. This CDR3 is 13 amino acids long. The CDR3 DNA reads TGTGCCAGCCCTGCAGGGGATAGCTACGAGCAGTACTTC. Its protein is CASPAGDSYEQYF.

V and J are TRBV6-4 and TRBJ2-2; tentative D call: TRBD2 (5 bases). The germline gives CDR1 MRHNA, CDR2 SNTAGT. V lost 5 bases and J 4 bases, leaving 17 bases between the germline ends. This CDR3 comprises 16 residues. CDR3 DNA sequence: TGTGCCAGCAGTACTCCACTAGGGAAGGGCACCGGGGAGCTGTTTTTT. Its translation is CASSTPLGKGTGELFF.

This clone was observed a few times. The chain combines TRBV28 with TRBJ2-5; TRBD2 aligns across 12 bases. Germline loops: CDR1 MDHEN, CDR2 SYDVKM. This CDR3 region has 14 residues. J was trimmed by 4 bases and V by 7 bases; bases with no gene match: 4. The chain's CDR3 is CASTPGLAGETQYF. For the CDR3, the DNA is TGTGCCAGCACACCGGGACTAGCGGGAGAGACCCAGTACTTC.

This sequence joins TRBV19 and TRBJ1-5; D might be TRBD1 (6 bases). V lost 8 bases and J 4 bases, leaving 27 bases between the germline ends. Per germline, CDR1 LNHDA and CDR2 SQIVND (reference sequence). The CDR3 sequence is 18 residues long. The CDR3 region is CASGGPSYQQGGNQPQHF. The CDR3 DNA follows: TGTGCCAGTGGTGGTCCCTCATATCAACAGGGCGGGAATCAGCCCCAGCATTTT.

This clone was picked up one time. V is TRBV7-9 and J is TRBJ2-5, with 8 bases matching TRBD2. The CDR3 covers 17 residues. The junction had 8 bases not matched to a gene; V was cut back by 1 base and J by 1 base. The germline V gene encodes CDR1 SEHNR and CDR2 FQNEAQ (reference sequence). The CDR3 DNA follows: TGTGCCAGCAGCTTAGTAAGGGCGGGAGGCACCCAAGAGACCCAGTACTTC. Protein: CASSLVRAGGTQETQYF. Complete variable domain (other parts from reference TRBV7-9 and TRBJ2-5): DTGVSQNPRHKITKRGQNVTFRCDPISEHNRLYWYRQTLGQGPEFLTYFQNEAQLEKSRLLSDRFSAERPKGSFSTLEIQRTEQGDSAMYLCASSLVRAGGTQETQYFGPGTRLLVL.

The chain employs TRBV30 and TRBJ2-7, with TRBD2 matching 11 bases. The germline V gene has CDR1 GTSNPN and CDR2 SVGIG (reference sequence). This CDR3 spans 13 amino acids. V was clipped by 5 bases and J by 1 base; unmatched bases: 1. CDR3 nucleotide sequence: TGTGCCTGGGGGACTAGCGGTTCCTACGAGCAGTACTTC. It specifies CAWGTSGSYEQYF.

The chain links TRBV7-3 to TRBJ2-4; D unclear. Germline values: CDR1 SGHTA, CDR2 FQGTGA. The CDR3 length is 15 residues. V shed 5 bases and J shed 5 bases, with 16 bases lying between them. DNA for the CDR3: TGTGCCAGCAGCAACGGGCCCCCCGGCCAAAACATTCAGTACTTC. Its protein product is CASSNGPPGQNIQYF.